The next 29 T cell receptor beta chains were all read from a single sample in a study of blood T cell repertoires in COVID-19. Assay used: immunoSEQ multiplex PCR; TCRdb lists only in-frame clones, some missing. The data hold 320,000 or so clones, with around 90% observed a single time. The sample was PBMCs or T cells enriched from blood (not recorded which). These receptor sequences come from a man in his thirties or forties who had recovered from COVID-19.

The rearrangement uses TRBV5-5 and TRBJ2-4; D is unclear. There are 12 residues in the CDR3. Trimming removed 0 bases from V and 9 bases from J, with 7 bases in between. Germline V gene sequence: CDR1 SGHKS, CDR2 YYEKEE (reference sequence). CDR3: CASSLDRFIQYF. The DNA of the CDR3 is TGTGCCAGCAGCTTGGATCGTTTCATTCAGTACTTC.

As for this clone: The same CDR3 is also encoded by other DNA sequences in this sample. The rearrangement uses TRBV18 and TRBJ1-2, with 9 positions matching TRBD1. The CDR3 totals 14 residues. The germline V gene has CDR1 KGHSH and CDR2 LQKENI. The V and J ends lost 3 bases and 6 bases, in that order; junction bases with no gene match: 5. CDR3 protein: CASSPRQGEDGYTF. In nucleotides, the CDR3 is TGTGCCAGCTCACCGCGACAGGGGGAGGATGGCTACACCTTC.

The rearrangement uses TRBV18 and TRBJ1-2, with TRBD1 matching over 8 bases. CDR3 length: 14 amino acids. The V gene's germline CDR1 is KGHSH and CDR2 LQKENI. V was clipped by 6 bases and J by 6 bases; unmatched bases: 9. The CDR3 DNA follows: TGTGCCAGCTCTCTCGGACAGGGCGCGGATGGCTACACCTTC. It is translated as CASSLGQGADGYTF.

This clone was observed a handful of times. The chain employs TRBV28 and TRBJ2-1, with D tentatively TRBD2 (6 bases). The CDR3 is 17 amino acids. Trimming took 5 bases from V and 3 from J, leaving 20 bases between them. Germline assignment: CDR1 MDHEN and CDR2 SYDVKM. Here the CDR3 reads CASSRISWGVGYNEQFF. CDR3 nucleotides: TGTGCCAGCAGTCGGATTTCATGGGGGGTAGGCTACAATGAGCAGTTCTTC.

The chain carries TRBV27 and TRBJ2-7, with 16 bases fitting TRBD2. The CDR3 is made up of 16 amino acids. The germline V gene encodes CDR1 MNHEY and CDR2 SMNVEV (reference sequence). The V gene end was trimmed by 3 bases and the J gene end by 7 bases; junction bases not matched to a gene: 6. The CDR3 bases are TGTGCCAGCAGTTTGTATGAGGGACTAGCGGGGGGGGAGCAGTACTTC. Its translation: CASSLYEGLAGGEQYF.

The chain carries TRBV2 and TRBJ2-2, with D unclear. The CDR3 loop spans 12 amino acids. Germline CDR1 SNHLY, CDR2 FYNNEI. Trimming shortened V by 6 bases and J by 6 bases, and 8 bases separated the two germline ends. CDR3 in amino acids: CASSRYSGELFF. CDR3 in DNA: TGTGCCAGCAGCAGATATTCCGGGGAGCTGTTTTTT.

This chain links TRBV18 with TRBJ2-5; D possibly corresponds to TRBD1 (6 bases). Trimming removed 6 bases at V and 9 bases at J, with 14 bases between. The CDR3 contains 12 residues. Per germline, CDR1 KGHSH and CDR2 LQKENI. CDR3 nucleotides: TGTGCCAGCTCGCCAGGGGCTTCTGCCCAGTACTTC. It is translated as CASSPGASAQYF.

V gene TRBV7-2 combines with J gene TRBJ2-3; 15 nucleotides line up with TRBD2. Germline V gene sequence: CDR1 SGHTA, CDR2 FQGNSA. V lost 5 bases, J lost 7 bases, and 7 bases stayed unmatched. This CDR3 region has 16 residues. CDR3 DNA: TGTGCCAGCAGCCCCGAAGGGACTAGCGGGGGGCATACGCAGTATTTT. This encodes CASSPEGTSGGHTQYF.

This clone has just a few counts. The chain uses TRBV29-1 and TRBJ2-7; 7 nucleotides line up with TRBD1. The V and J ends lost 3 bases and 2 bases, in that order; junction bases with no gene match: 1. This CDR3 has 12 amino acids. Per the germline V gene, CDR1 is SQVTM and CDR2 is ANQGSEA. The DNA of the CDR3 is TGCAGCGTTGAGGGACAGCCCTACGAGCAGTACTTC. The encoded protein is CSVEGQPYEQYF.

The chain carries TRBV5-1 and TRBJ1-6; a possible D gene is TRBD1 (5 bases). The CDR3 extends over 14 amino acids. The germline V and J ends were trimmed by 0 bases and 6 bases, with 7 bases remaining between them. The germline CDR1 and CDR2 sequences are SGHRS and YFSETQ. This CDR3 is CASSLEGFNSPLHF. The CDR3, as DNA: TGCGCCAGCAGCTTGGAGGGGTTTAATTCACCCCTCCACTTT.

The genes are TRBV13 and TRBJ2-5; D might be TRBD2 (7 bases). V lost 3 bases, J lost 6 bases, and 17 bases lay in between. The CDR3 loop spans 15 amino acids. Germline CDR1 reads PRHDT; CDR2 reads FYEKMQ (reference sequence). CDR3 protein: CASSFGGAGAKTQYF. The CDR3 DNA reads as TGTGCCAGCAGCTTTGGGGGGGCCGGGGCGAAGACCCAGTACTTC.

V and J are TRBV2 and TRBJ1-6; 7 nucleotides align to TRBD1. With V trimmed by 6 bases and J by 1 base, 6 bases remained unmatched. CDR1 is SNHLY, CDR2 FYNNEI, per germline. The length of the CDR3 is 16 residues. This CDR3 is CASRGEQGSYNSPLHF. The CDR3 DNA sequence: TGTGCCAGCAGGGGGGAACAGGGGTCCTATAATTCACCCCTCCACTTT.

The chain employs TRBV18 and TRBJ2-1, with 11 bases lining up with TRBD1. The CDR3 loop spans 15 amino acids. The V gene's germline CDR1 is KGHSH and CDR2 LQKENI. The V and J ends lost 3 bases and 6 bases, in that order; junction bases with no gene match: 4. CDR3 nucleotide sequence: TGTGCCAGCTCACCGGGACAGGGGGGGTCCAATGAGCAGTTCTTC. It codes for CASSPGQGGSNEQFF.

In this sample, this clone turned up a few times. The gene calls are TRBV12-5 and TRBJ1-3; TRBD1 agrees at 7 bases. The CDR3 has 15 residues. The trim removed 6 bases at V and 4 bases at J, leaving 9 bases unmatched. CDR1 is LGHNT, CDR2 FRNRAP, per germline. The chain's CDR3 is CASGRGGAGGNTIYF. In nucleotides, the CDR3 is TGTGCTAGTGGACGAGGGGGCGCAGGAGGAAACACCATATATTTT.

J is TRBJ1-1 and V is TRBV29-1; perhaps TRBD1 as D (5 bases). Germline CDR1 SQVTM, CDR2 ANQGSEA. V lost 6 bases and J 2 bases, leaving 16 bases between the germline ends. This CDR3 has 14 amino acids. CDR3 region: CSVRTGGSNTEAFF. The CDR3 bases are TGCAGCGTACGGACCGGGGGAAGTAACACTGAAGCTTTCTTT.

The chain recombines TRBV10-3 with TRBJ2-1; 9 bases fit TRBD2. The V and J ends lost 10 bases and 0 bases, in that order; junction bases with no gene match: 4. The CDR3 is 14 amino acids. The germline CDR1 and CDR2 sequences are ENHRY and SYGVKD. CDR3: CASLAGSSYNEQFF. CDR3 in DNA: TGTGCCAGCCTAGCGGGGAGCTCCTACAATGAGCAGTTCTTC.

The V call is TRBV5-5, the J call TRBJ2-7, with 8 bases identical to TRBD1. This CDR3 is 15 amino acids long. V shed 1 base, J shed 2 bases, and the junction held 5 bases outside the gene matches. Germline CDR1 reads SGHKS; CDR2 reads YYEKEE (reference sequence). The CDR3 sequence: CASSLWTGNAYEQYF. CDR3 DNA: TGTGCCAGCAGCTTGTGGACAGGGAACGCCTACGAGCAGTACTTC.

The J gene is TRBJ1-6, the V gene TRBV5-5, with a tentative D call TRBD1 (5 bases). The CDR3 extends over 15 amino acids. The V and J ends lost 0 bases and 6 bases respectively, with 10 bases between them. Germline loops: CDR1 SGHKS, CDR2 YYEKEE (reference sequence). This chain's CDR3 is CASSLELRVNSPLHF. CDR3 DNA sequence: TGTGCCAGCAGCTTGGAGCTCAGGGTTAATTCACCCCTCCACTTT.

The chain uses TRBV19 and TRBJ1-2, with 7 bases identical to TRBD1. J gave up 7 bases and V 5 bases, and 7 bases lay outside the gene matches. The CDR3 totals 13 residues. Germline V gene lookup returns CDR1 LNHDA and CDR2 SQIVND (reference sequence). In DNA form, the CDR3 reads TGTGCCAGTAGTGTAAGACAGGGCTCTGGCTACACCTTC. It translates to CASSVRQGSGYTF. The full variable domain, rest sourced from reference TRBV19 and TRBJ1-2, is DGGITQSPKYLFRKEGQNVTLSCEQNLNHDAMYWYRQDPGQGLRLIYYSQIVNDFQKGDIAEGYSVSREKKESFPLTVTSAQKNPTAFYLCASSVRQGSGYTFGSGTRLTVV.

The chain's CDR3 is CASSSRTGEYNSPLHF. As DNA, the CDR3 is TGCGCCAGCAGCTCCAGGACAGGAGAGTATAATTCACCCCTCCACTTT. This chain links TRBV5-1 with TRBJ1-6, with TRBD1 matching 7 bases. The junction had 7 bases not matched to a gene; V was cut back by 3 bases and J by 4 bases. This CDR3 has 16 amino acids. Per germline, CDR1 SGHRS and CDR2 YFSETQ.

This chain links TRBV6-5 with TRBJ2-7, with 9 bases aligning to TRBD2. The CDR3 has 15 amino acids. Germline values: CDR1 MNHEY, CDR2 SVGAGI. V lost 7 bases to trimming and J lost 4 bases; unmatched junction nucleotides: 11. The CDR3 reads CASKQAGTSLYEQYF. The DNA of the CDR3 is TGTGCCAGCAAACAAGCCGGGACTAGCCTTTACGAGCAGTACTTC.

The V and J genes are TRBV4-2 and TRBJ2-3; D gene ambiguous. The CDR3 consists of 14 residues. Deletions cut 0 bases from V and 9 bases from J, with 13 bases between. The germline V gene encodes CDR1 LGHNA and CDR2 YNFKEQ. This CDR3 reads CASSQDRGTSTQYF. CDR3 DNA: TGTGCCAGCAGCCAAGATCGAGGAACTTCCACGCAGTATTTT.

The rearrangement joins TRBV2 to TRBJ1-6, with D maybe TRBD1 (6 bases). Between the trimmed V and J ends, which lost 7 bases and 6 bases, there was a span of 13 bases. The CDR3 is made up of 14 amino acids. Germline assignment: CDR1 SNHLY and CDR2 FYNNEI. In nucleotides, the CDR3 is TGTGCCAGCAAGACCGGGACAAGTAATTCACCCCTCCACTTT. Translated, it gives CASKTGTSNSPLHF.

The CDR3 DNA is TGTGCCAGCAGTCCGGGTTGGACTGAAGCTTTCTTT. This encodes CASSPGWTEAFF. The J gene is TRBJ1-1, the V gene TRBV28; D remains ambiguous. The ends were cut back, 5 bases at V and 5 bases at J, with 9 bases in the middle. The germline V gene has CDR1 MDHEN and CDR2 SYDVKM. This CDR3 has 12 residues.

The chain recombines TRBV6-5 with TRBJ2-5; D may be TRBD2 (5 bases). Germline V gene data show CDR1 as MNHEY and CDR2 as SVGAGI. The CDR3 runs to 15 residues. Trimming pared 6 bases from V and 2 bases from J, leaving 16 bases between. Here the CDR3 reads CASSRQRGIQETQYF. CDR3 DNA: TGTGCCAGCAGCCGACAACGGGGAATTCAAGAGACCCAGTACTTC.

CDR3 DNA sequence: TGTGCCAGCTCGCTTACAGGGGCTACCTCCTACGAGCAGTACTTC. Protein sequence: CASSLTGATSYEQYF. The genes are TRBV18 and TRBJ2-7; the match to TRBD1 covers 7 bases. Trimming removed 6 bases from V and 0 bases from J; junction bases left unmatched: 8. Germline-derived CDR1 and CDR2 are KGHSH and LQKENI. CDR3 length: 15 residues.

The rearrangement links TRBV28 to TRBJ2-2; D might be TRBD1 (6 bases). V shed 5 bases and J shed 0 bases, with 13 bases lying between them. The germline V gene encodes CDR1 MDHEN and CDR2 SYDVKM. The CDR3 has 16 amino acids. The CDR3 protein is CASSLWSGANTGELFF. The CDR3 DNA reads as TGTGCCAGCAGTCTTTGGTCAGGGGCGAACACCGGGGAGCTGTTTTTT.

The genes are TRBV5-4 and TRBJ2-3; 12 positions agree with TRBD2. The CDR3 totals 16 residues. Germline CDR1 and CDR2: SGHNT and YYREEE (reference sequence). After removal of 4 bases from V and 0 bases from J, the junction contained 3 bases not matched to a gene. In DNA form, the CDR3 reads TGTGCCAGCAGCGTTGGACTAGCGGGGAGCACAGATACGCAGTATTTT. The encoded protein is CASSVGLAGSTDTQYF.

The rearrangement joins TRBV7-3 to TRBJ1-1; no reliable D call. The CDR3 covers 13 residues. From germline, CDR1 is SGHTA and CDR2 FQGTGA. Trimming took off 0 bases at V and 1 base at J, with 3 bases between the two ends. CDR3 nucleotides: TGTGCCAGCAGCTTAACACAGAACACTGAAGCTTTCTTT. Translated, it gives CASSLTQNTEAFF.